This entry is about one TCR beta chain. V lost 1 base and J lost 1, with 11 bases in between. CDR3 length: 16 residues. The germline CDR1 and CDR2 sequences are SGHDT and YYEEEE. TCRdb re-called the 5' RACE reads with MiXCR, one entry per CDR3 protein. Of some 1,700,000 distinct CDR3 sequences listed, 32% are singletons. This record belongs to a study of identical twins. This chain connects TRBV5-6 to TRBJ2-2, with D possibly TRBD2 on 6 matching bases. The specimen sequenced was cord blood. The clonotype originates from a newborn girl in good health. The CDR3 DNA follows: TGTGCCAGCAGCTTGTATAGCGGAAAGAACACCGGGGAGCTGTTTTTT. This translates into CASSLYSGKNTGELFF.